Included here is one T cell receptor beta chain sequence, with context. The entry originates in a study of blood T cell repertoires in COVID-19. Study-level background: Specimens from acute and convalescent COVID-19 originated in the United States, Italy and Spain. PBMCs, B-cell-depleted T cells, or T cells provided the cDNA or gDNA that made up the material.

In the original processing: Scientists estimated how many nucleated cells there were by amplifying reference gene primers. Some clones are missing from TCRdb's copy, which holds only in-frame ones; the method was immunoSEQ multiplex PCR. The D gene and trimming were derived from the DNA, and the V and J assignments and clone size from that table. This table holds around 230,000 clones, 75% to 90% found once. Germline CDR1 and CDR2: MNHEY and SVGAGI. With 4 bases clipped from V and 3 bases from J, the junction kept 8 bases outside the gene matches. The CDR3 spans 15 residues. The chain is built from TRBV6-5 and TRBJ2-5; 7 bases align to TRBD1. The sample was peripheral blood. The TCR sequence derives from a man aged 25-45 years who had recovered from COVID-19. In DNA, the CDR3 is TGTGCCAGCAGTTCCGGGACAGCAAGCGAAGAGACCCAGTACTTC. It encodes CASSSGTASEETQYF.